These T cell receptor beta chains were read from a single sample in a study of blood T cell repertoires in COVID-19. Clones were read by immunoSEQ multiplex PCR, and TCRdb kept only the in-frame ones, dropping some. The sample yields nearly 250,000 clones, more than 75% seen once. Specimen: PBMCs or T cells enriched from blood (not recorded which). The receptors were gathered from a woman aged 50 to 65 who had recovered from COVID-19. CDR3s include the opening cysteine and the closing phenylalanine or tryptophan. D genes are given only for firm matches. Clone size is given for some rows only: seen once, a few or many times, or a class if the clone is expanded.

>TRBV5-4|-|TRBD2|TRBJ2-7
TGTGCCAGCAGCTTGGCCGAGCGGGGGCCGGGGGAGCAGTACTTC
CASSLAERGPGEQYF
>TRBV27|once|TRBD1|TRBJ2-5
TGTGCCAGCGGGCCCGACAGGGGGCGCAAAGAGACCCAGTACTTC
CASGPDRGRKETQYF
>TRBV5-1|-|-|TRBJ2-7
TGCGCCAGCAGCTTGAAAGGGGTTCCCTACGAGCAGTACTTC
CASSLKGVPYEQYF
>TRBV6-5|-|TRBD2|TRBJ2-7
TGTGCCAGCAGTTGGACTAGCGGGAGTAGCTACGAGCAGTACTTC
CASSWTSGSSYEQYF
>TRBV4-3|-|-|TRBJ1-1
TGCGCCAGCAGCCAAGCCCCGGGATGGAACACTGAAGCTTTCTTT
CASSQAPGWNTEAFF
>TRBV5-4|-|-|TRBJ1-4
TGTGCCAGCAGCTTCCGGGGGATGATCGGGGAAAAACTGTTTTTT
CASSFRGMIGEKLFF
>TRBV4-3|-|-|TRBJ2-1
TGCGCCAGCAGCCAAGTTCCACCCGGGGACACCAGCTCCTACAATGAGCAGTTCTTC
CASSQVPPGDTSSYNEQFF
>TRBV10-1|once|-|TRBJ1-6
TGCGCCAGCAGTCGTGACAGCAATTCACCCCTCCACTTT
CASSRDSNSPLHF
>TRBV4-1|-|-|TRBJ2-5
TGCGCCAGCAGCCGGAGAATAGTCGAGACCCAGTACTTC
CASSRRIVETQYF
>TRBV7-2|-|-|TRBJ1-1
TGTGCCAGCAGCCGTACAGGGAACACTGAAGCTTTCTTT
CASSRTGNTEAFF
>TRBV19|-|-|TRBJ1-1
TGTGCCAGTAGTATAGATCTGGGGACAACGATCACTGAAGCTTTCTTT
CASSIDLGTTITEAFF
>TRBV25-1|few|-|TRBJ2-7
TGTGCCAGCATAGGAGACTACGAGCAGTACTTC
CASIGDYEQYF
>TRBV11-2|-|TRBD1|TRBJ1-1
TGTGCCAGCAGCAGGACAGGGGGGGCTGAAGCTTTCTTT
CASSRTGGAEAFF
>TRBV2|-|-|TRBJ2-7
TGTGCCACCTCAACGGGAGTCTACGAGCAGTACTTC
CATSTGVYEQYF